This record looks at one T cell receptor beta chain sequence and its context. TCR libraries were built from about 500 ng of total RNA by linear amplification. TCRdb fed the reads into MiXCR, producing one record per CDR3 protein. The sample yields around 200,000 distinct CDR3 sequences, around 70% seen once. These data originate in a study of healthy donors' naive CD4 and CD8 T cells. Trimming shortened V by 1 base and J by 4 bases, and 12 bases separated the two germline ends. The CDR3 contains 15 residues. The germline V gene has CDR1 MNHEY and CDR2 SVGAGI. The chain links TRBV6-5 to TRBJ2-3; D gene ambiguous. This sequence originates from a pool of human donors in good health; the sample pools cells from several healthy donors. The sequenced sample consisted of naive CD4+ and CD8+ T cells sorted from blood, pooled from several donors. As DNA, the CDR3 is TGTGCCAGCAGTTACTTGGGTTCCCCGCCAGATACGCAGTATTTT. Amino acids: CASSYLGSPPDTQYF.